In this sample, the clone carrying this T cell receptor beta chain turned up many times. The V gene's germline CDR1 is MNHEY and CDR2 SVGEGT. This CDR3 region has 14 residues. With 2 bases removed from V and 3 bases from J, the gap between germline ends came to 11 bases. This entry is derived from a study of regulatory T cells in long-lasting Graves disease. Building the TCR beta libraries relied on iRepertoire HTBI primers, and CDR3 regions underwent Arm-PCR. In TCRdb, the multiplex PCR reads were re-called with MiXCR into one record per CDR3 protein. The table includes roughly 420,000 distinct CDR3 sequences, about 17% detected once. The time point here: newly diagnosed GD, antithyroid drugs for less than 3 months. PBMC-extracted RNA yielded the TCR library. The same data also went into a second study, on T cells in Graves' hyperthyroidism and ophthalmopathy.

Sequenced material: peripheral blood mononuclear cells (PBMCs), taken at new diagnosis, from a patient treated with antithyroid drugs. This receptor was obtained from a woman under 40 with Graves disease. This sequence joins TRBV6-2 or TRBV6-3 and TRBJ2-7; no firm D call. Written as DNA, the CDR3 is TGTGCCAGCAGTTACATCGGACCGGGCTACGAGCAGTACTTC. Protein product: CASSYIGPGYEQYF.